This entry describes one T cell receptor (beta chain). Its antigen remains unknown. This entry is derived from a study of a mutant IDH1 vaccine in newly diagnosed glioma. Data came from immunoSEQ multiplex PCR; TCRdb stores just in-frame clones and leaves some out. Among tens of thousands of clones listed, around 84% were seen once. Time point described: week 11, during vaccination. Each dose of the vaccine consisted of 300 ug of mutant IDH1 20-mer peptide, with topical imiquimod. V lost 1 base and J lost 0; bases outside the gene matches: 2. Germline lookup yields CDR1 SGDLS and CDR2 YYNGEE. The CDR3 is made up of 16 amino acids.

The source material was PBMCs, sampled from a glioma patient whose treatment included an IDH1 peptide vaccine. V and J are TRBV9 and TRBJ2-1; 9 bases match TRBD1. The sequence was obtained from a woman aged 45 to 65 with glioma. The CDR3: CASSVTGGSSYNEQFF. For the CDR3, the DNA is TGTGCCAGCAGCGTAACAGGGGGCAGCTCCTACAATGAGCAGTTCTTC. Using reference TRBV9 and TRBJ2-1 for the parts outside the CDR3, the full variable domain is DSGVTQTPKHLITATGQRVTLRCSPRSGDLSVYWYQQSLDQGLQFLIQYYNGEERAKGNILERFSAQQFPDLHSELNLSSLELGDSALYFCASSVTGGSSYNEQFFGPGTRLTVL.